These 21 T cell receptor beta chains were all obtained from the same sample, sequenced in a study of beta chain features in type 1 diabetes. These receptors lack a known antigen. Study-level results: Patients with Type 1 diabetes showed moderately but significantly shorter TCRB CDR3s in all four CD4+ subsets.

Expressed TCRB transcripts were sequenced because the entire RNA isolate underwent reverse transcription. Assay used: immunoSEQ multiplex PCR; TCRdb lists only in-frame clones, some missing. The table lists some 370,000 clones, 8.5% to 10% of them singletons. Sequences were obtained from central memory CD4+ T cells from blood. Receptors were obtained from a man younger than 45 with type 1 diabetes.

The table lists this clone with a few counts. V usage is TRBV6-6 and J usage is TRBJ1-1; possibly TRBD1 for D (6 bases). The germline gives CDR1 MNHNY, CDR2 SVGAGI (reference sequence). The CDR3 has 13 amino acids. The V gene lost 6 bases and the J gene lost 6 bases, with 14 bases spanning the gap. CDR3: CASRDTGKAEAFF. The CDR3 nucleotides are TGTGCCAGCAGGGACACAGGGAAGGCTGAAGCTTTCTTT.

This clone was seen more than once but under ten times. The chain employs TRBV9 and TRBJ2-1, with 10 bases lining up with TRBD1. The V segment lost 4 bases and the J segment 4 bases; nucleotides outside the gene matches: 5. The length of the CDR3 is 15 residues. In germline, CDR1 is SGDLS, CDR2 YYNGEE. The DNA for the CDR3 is TGTGCCAGCAGCTACCGGGACAGGGGTTACAATGAGCAGTTCTTC. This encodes CASSYRDRGYNEQFF.

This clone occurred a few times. CDR3 sequence reads: CASSGTGFFADTQYF. The CDR3 DNA sequence: TGTGCCAGCTCGGGAACAGGGTTCTTCGCAGATACGCAGTATTTT. The V and J genes are TRBV6-5 and TRBJ2-3; possible D gene TRBD1, 6 bases. V was clipped by 8 bases and J by 4 bases, with 19 bases between them. Germline CDR1 is MNHEY and CDR2 is SVGAGI. The CDR3 extends over 15 amino acids.

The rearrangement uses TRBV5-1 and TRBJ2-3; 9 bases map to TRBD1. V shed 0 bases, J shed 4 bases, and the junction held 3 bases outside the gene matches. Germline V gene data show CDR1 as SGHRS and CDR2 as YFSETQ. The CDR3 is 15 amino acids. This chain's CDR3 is CASSLGDRDADTQYF. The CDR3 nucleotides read TGCGCCAGCAGCTTGGGGGACAGGGACGCAGATACGCAGTATTTT. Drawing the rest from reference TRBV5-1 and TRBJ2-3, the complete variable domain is KAGVTQTPRYLIKTRGQQVTLSCSPISGHRSVSWYQQTPGQGLQFLFEYFSETQRNKGNFPGRFSGRQFSNSRSEMNVSTLELGDSALYLCASSLGDRDADTQYFGPGTRLTVL.

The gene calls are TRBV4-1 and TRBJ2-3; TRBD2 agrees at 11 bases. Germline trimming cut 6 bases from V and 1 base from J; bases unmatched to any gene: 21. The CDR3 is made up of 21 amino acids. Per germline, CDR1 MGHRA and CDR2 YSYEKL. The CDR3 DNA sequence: TGCGCCAGCAGATATACCCTACCCAGAACTAGCGGGAGAGTCGGCACAGATACGCAGTATTTT. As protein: CASRYTLPRTSGRVGTDTQYF.

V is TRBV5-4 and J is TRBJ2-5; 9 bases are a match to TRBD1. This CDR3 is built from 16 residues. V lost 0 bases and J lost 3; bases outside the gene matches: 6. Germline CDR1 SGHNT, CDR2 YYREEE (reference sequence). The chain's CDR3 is CASSLGIGTGKETQYF. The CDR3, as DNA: TGTGCCAGCAGCTTGGGGATAGGGACAGGGAAAGAGACCCAGTACTTC. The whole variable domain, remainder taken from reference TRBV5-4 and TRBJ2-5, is ETGVTQSPTHLIKTRGQQVTLRCSSQSGHNTVSWYQQALGQGPQFIFQYYREEENGRGNFPPRFSGLQFPNYSSELNVNALELDDSALYLCASSLGIGTGKETQYFGPGTRLLVL.

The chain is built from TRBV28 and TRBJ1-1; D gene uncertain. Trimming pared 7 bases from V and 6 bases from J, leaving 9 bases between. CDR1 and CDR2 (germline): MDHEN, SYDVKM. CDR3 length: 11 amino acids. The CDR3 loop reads CASKLDPEAFF. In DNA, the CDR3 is TGTGCCAGCAAATTAGACCCTGAAGCTTTCTTT.

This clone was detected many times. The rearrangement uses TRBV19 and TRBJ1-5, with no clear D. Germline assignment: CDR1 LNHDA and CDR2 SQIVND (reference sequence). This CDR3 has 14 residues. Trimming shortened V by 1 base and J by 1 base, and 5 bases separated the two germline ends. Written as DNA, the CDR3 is TGTGCCAGTAGTATAGCCGGAAGCAATCAGCCCCAGCATTTT. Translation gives CASSIAGSNQPQHF.

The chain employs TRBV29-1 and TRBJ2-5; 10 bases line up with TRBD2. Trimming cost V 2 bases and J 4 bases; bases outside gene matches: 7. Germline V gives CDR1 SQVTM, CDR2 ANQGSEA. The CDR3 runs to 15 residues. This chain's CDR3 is CSVEKRPSGRETQYF. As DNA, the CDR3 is TGCAGCGTTGAAAAGAGGCCTAGCGGGAGAGAGACCCAGTACTTC.

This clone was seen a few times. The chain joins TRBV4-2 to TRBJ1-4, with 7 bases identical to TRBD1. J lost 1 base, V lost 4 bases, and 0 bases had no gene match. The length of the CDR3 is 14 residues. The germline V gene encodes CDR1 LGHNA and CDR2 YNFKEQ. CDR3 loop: CASSRDRTNEKLFF. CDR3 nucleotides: TGTGCCAGCAGCCGGGACAGAACTAATGAAAAACTGTTTTTT.

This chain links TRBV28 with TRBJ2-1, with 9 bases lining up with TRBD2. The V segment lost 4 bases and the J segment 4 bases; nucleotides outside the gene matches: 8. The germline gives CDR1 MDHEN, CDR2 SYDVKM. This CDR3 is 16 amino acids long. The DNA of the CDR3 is TGTGCCAGCAGTTCACGCGCGGGAGGGTCTTACAATGAGCAGTTCTTC. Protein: CASSSRAGGSYNEQFF.

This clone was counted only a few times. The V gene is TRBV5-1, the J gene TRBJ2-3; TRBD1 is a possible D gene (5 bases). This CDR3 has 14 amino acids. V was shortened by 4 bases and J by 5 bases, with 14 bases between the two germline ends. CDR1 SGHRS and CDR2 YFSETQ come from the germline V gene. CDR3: CASSILVGQDTQYF. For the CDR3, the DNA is TGCGCCAGCAGCATCCTAGTGGGGCAAGATACGCAGTATTTT.

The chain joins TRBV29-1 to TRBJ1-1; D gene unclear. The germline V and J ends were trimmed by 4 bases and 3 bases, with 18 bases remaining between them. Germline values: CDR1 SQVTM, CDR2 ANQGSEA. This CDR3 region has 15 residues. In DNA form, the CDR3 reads TGCAGCGTTGCAGGAGGGAAGAGGTTAGACACTGAAGCTTTCTTT. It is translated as CSVAGGKRLDTEAFF.

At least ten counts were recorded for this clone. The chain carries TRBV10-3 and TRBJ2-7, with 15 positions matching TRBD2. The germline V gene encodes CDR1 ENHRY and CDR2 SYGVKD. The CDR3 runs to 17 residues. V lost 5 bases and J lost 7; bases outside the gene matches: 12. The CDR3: CAISTGLAGGPSGEQYF. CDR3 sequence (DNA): TGTGCCATCAGTACAGGACTAGCGGGAGGGCCGTCGGGGGAGCAGTACTTC.

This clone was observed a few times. The CDR3 sequence: CASSQGSGGALFYEQYF. CDR3 in DNA: TGTGCCAGCAGCCAGGGGTCGGGCGGGGCCCTCTTCTACGAGCAGTACTTC. The chain recombines TRBV4-2 with TRBJ2-7; tentatively, D is TRBD2 (6 bases). V shed 3 bases and J shed 3 bases, with 21 bases lying between them. CDR3 size: 17 residues. Looked up from germline, CDR1 is LGHNA and CDR2 is YNFKEQ.

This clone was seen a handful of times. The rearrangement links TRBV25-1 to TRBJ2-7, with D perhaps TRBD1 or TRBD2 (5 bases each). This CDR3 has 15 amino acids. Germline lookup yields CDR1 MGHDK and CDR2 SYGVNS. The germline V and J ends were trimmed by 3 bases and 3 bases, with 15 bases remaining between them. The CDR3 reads CASSEPGRGSYEQYF. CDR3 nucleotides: TGTGCCAGCAGTGAGCCGGGACGGGGAAGCTACGAGCAGTACTTC.

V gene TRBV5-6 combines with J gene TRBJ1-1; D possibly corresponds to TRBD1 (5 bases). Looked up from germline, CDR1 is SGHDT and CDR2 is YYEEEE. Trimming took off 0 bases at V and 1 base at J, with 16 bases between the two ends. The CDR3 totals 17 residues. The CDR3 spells CASSLERSGRANTEAFF. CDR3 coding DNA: TGTGCCAGCAGCTTGGAAAGATCGGGGCGGGCGAACACTGAAGCTTTCTTT. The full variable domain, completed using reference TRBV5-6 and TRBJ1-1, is DAGVTQSPTHLIKTRGQQVTLRCSPKSGHDTVSWYQQALGQGPQFIFQYYEEEERQRGNFPDRFSGHQFPNYSSELNVNALLLGDSALYLCASSLERSGRANTEAFFGQGTRLTVV.

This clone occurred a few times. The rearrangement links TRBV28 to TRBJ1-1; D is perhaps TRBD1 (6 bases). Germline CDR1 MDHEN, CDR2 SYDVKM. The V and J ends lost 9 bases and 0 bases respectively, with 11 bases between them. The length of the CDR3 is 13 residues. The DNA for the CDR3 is TGTGCCAGTGGGGGGGCTCTGAACACTGAAGCTTTCTTT. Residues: CASGGALNTEAFF.

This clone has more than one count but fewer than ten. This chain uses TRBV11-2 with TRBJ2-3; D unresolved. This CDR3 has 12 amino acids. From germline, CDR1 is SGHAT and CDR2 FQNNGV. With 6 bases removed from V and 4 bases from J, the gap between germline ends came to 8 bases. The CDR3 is CASSLNSDTQYF. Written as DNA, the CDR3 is TGTGCCAGCAGTTTAAATTCAGATACGCAGTATTTT.

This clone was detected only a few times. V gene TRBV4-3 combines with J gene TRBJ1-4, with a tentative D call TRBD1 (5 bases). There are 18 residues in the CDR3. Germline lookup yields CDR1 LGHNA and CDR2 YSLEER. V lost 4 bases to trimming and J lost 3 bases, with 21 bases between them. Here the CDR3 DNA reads TGCGCCAGCAGCCTTGAACAGGTTTCGCAGATGTCTAATGAAAAACTGTTTTTT. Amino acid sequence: CASSLEQVSQMSNEKLFF.

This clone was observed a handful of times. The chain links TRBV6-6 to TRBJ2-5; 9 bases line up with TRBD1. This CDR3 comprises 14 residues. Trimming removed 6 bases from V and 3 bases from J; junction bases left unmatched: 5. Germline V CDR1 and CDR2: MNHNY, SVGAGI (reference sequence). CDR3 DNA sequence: TGTGCCAGCAGGACCACAGGGGGCGAAGAGACCCAGTACTTC. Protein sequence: CASRTTGGEETQYF.